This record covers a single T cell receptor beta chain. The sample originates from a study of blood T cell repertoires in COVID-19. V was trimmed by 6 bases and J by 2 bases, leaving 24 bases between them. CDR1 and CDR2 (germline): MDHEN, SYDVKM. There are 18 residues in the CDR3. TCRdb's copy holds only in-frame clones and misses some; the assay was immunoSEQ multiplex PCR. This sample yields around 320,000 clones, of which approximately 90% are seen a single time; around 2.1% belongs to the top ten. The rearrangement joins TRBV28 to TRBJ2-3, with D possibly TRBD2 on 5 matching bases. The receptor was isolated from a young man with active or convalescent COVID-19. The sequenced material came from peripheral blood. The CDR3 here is CASSMSPGLGGLTDTQYF. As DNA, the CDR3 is TGTGCCAGCAGCATGAGTCCCGGACTTGGCGGCCTCACAGATACGCAGTATTTT.